A selection of T cell receptor beta chains follows, all from one sample in a study of Graves' ophthalmopathy and Graves' hyperthyroidism. MiXCR was run by TCRdb on the multiplex PCR reads, yielding one entry per CDR3 protein. Here the sample spans fewer than 600,000 distinct CDR3 sequences, around an eighth being singletons. The sample taken for sequencing was blood. These receptors were obtained from a woman in her twenties or thirties with Graves' ophthalmopathy. The CDR3 runs from the conserved cysteine through the conserved F or W. D genes are given only for firm matches. Rows give clone size only sometimes, using once, few, many, or a class for an expanded clone.

TRBJ2-5	few	TRBV4-2	NA	CASSQDRIWALGETQYF	TGTGCCAGCAGCCAAGATCGGATTTGGGCGCTTGGGGAGACCCAGTACTTC
TRBJ1-1	many	TRBV12-3/TRBV12-4	NA	CASGPRGDTEAFF	TGTGCCAGCGGCCCGCGCGGGGACACTGAAGCTTTCTTT
TRBJ2-7	many	TRBV12-3/TRBV12-4	TRBD1	CASTNRDSPYEQYF	TGTGCCAGCACCAACAGGGACAGTCCCTACGAGCAGTACTTC
TRBJ1-3	many	TRBV7-6	TRBD1	CASSLRDRAGGNTIYF	TGTGCCAGCAGCTTAAGGGACAGGGCAGGTGGAAACACCATATATTTT
TRBJ2-7	NA	TRBV11-2	NA	CASSLVRGASYEQYF	TGTGCCAGCAGCTTAGTCAGGGGGGCTTCCTACGAGCAGTACTTC
TRBJ2-7	many	TRBV27	NA	CASSFPQVSSYEQYF	TGTGCCAGCAGTTTTCCACAGGTCAGCTCCTACGAGCAGTACTTC
TRBJ2-2	few	TRBV24-1	TRBD1	CATRTGGESTGELFF	TGTGCCACCAGGACAGGGGGCGAGAGCACCGGGGAGCTGTTTTTT
TRBJ2-5	many	TRBV11-2	TRBD1	CASSSYRGRRETQYF	TGTGCCAGCAGCTCCTACAGGGGGCGCAGGGAGACCCAGTACTTC
TRBJ2-2	many	TRBV12-3/TRBV12-4	NA	CASSFGTGELFF	TGTGCCAGCAGTTTCGGGACCGGGGAGCTGTTTTTT
TRBJ2-2	many	TRBV28	TRBD1	CASSLFGTGDTGELFF	TGTGCCAGCAGTTTATTCGGGACAGGGGACACCGGGGAGCTGTTTTTT
TRBJ2-7	many	TRBV10-1	NA	CASPQPGLHEQYF	TGCGCCAGCCCACAGCCGGGACTCCACGAGCAGTACTTC
TRBJ1-1	many	TRBV15	NA	CATSSWNTEAFF	TGTGCCACCAGCAGCTGGAACACTGAAGCTTTCTTT
TRBJ1-1	NA	TRBV12-3/TRBV12-4	NA	CASSLVSGTEAFF	TGTGCCAGCAGTTTAGTGTCGGGCACTGAAGCTTTCTTT
TRBJ1-6	many	TRBV6-2/TRBV6-3	NA	CASSTRDTYNSPLHF	TGTGCCAGCAGTACCCGGGACACTTATAATTCACCCCTCCACTTT
TRBJ1-1	many	TRBV7-3	NA	CASSLTVDTEAFF	TGTGCCAGCAGCTTAACGGTCGACACTGAAGCTTTCTTT
TRBJ2-7	many	TRBV6-4	NA	CASSDGEGVSSYEQYF	TGTGCCAGCAGTGACGGAGAGGGGGTAAGCTCCTACGAGCAGTACTTC
TRBJ1-1	once	TRBV5-1	NA	CASSLGPSGAVNTEAFF	TGCGCCAGCAGCTTGGGGCCGTCAGGGGCGGTGAACACCGAAGCTTTCTTT
TRBJ2-7	many	TRBV12-3/TRBV12-4	NA	CASSLAARDVEQYF	TGTGCCAGCAGTTTAGCGGCGAGGGACGTCGAGCAGTACTTC
TRBJ2-4	NA	TRBV19	NA	CASSYGDRAKNIQYF	TGTGCCAGTAGTTATGGGGACCGGGCCAAAAACATTCAGTACTTC
TRBJ1-1	few	TRBV13	NA	CASSLGLLPRGTLSTEAFF	TGTGCCAGCAGCTTAGGCCTACTACCACGGGGGACGCTGAGCACTGAAGCTTTCTTT
TRBJ1-6	few	TRBV18	TRBD1	CASSPPGQGSNSPLHF	TGTGCCAGCTCACCTCCCGGACAGGGGTCGAATTCACCCCTCCACTTT
TRBJ2-7	many	TRBV6-2/TRBV6-3	NA	CASSYSRVTSIQDEQYF	TGTGCCAGCAGTTACTCGAGAGTTACGTCTATACAGGACGAGCAGTACTTC
TRBJ1-5	many	TRBV12-3/TRBV12-4	TRBD1	CASSLAGTANQPQHF	TGTGCCAGCAGTTTAGCCGGGACAGCCAATCAGCCCCAGCATTTT
TRBJ2-5	many	TRBV7-2	NA	CASSKGLSIETQYF	TGTGCCAGCAGCAAGGGACTTTCAATTGAGACCCAGTACTTC
TRBJ2-5	NA	TRBV6-5	NA	CASSYSRQGGSQYF	TGTGCCAGCAGTTACTCTCGGCAGGGTGGGTCCCAGTACTTC
TRBJ1-1	many	TRBV6-1	NA	CASTWDTPNTEAFF	TGTGCCAGCACCTGGGACACCCCAAACACTGAAGCTTTCTTT
TRBJ1-5	many	TRBV19	NA	CASTGINRGLSNQPQHF	TGTGCCAGTACCGGTATAAATCGGGGGCTCAGCAATCAGCCCCAGCATTTT
TRBJ2-5	many	TRBV10-1	NA	CASSEQGKTQYF	TGCGCCAGCAGTGAGCAGGGAAAGACCCAGTACTTC
TRBJ1-5	many	TRBV20-1	NA	CSASSGDYSNQPQHF	TGCAGTGCTAGCTCAGGGGATTATAGCAATCAGCCCCAGCATTTT
TRBJ2-7	many	TRBV27	TRBD2	CASSSAGGIYEQYF	TGTGCCAGCAGTTCCGCGGGAGGGATTTACGAGCAGTACTTC
TRBJ2-5	many	TRBV5-1	TRBD1	CASSLSQGAQTQYF	TGCGCCAGCAGCTTGTCACAGGGGGCTCAGACCCAGTACTTC
TRBJ1-1	NA	TRBV3-1	NA	CASSQDRGMLIGTEAFF	TGTGCCAGCAGCCAAGATCGGGGTATGTTGATCGGCACTGAAGCTTTCTTT
TRBJ2-5	few	TRBV20-1	NA	CSATGTPETQYF	TGCAGTGCTACAGGAACCCCAGAGACCCAGTACTTC
TRBJ2-5	NA	TRBV18	TRBD1	CASSPRRTGGETQYF	TGTGCCAGCTCACCACGCCGGACAGGGGGCGAGACCCAGTACTTC
TRBJ2-2	many	TRBV7-6	NA	CASSLAVFHTGELFF	TGTGCCAGCAGCTTAGCGGTCTTCCACACCGGGGAGCTGTTTTTT
TRBJ2-7	many	TRBV20-1	TRBD1	CSAHNPGQGYEQYF	TGCAGTGCTCACAACCCGGGACAGGGGTACGAGCAGTACTTC
TRBJ2-7	many	TRBV5-5	TRBD1	CASSFERNRGSEQYF	TGTGCCAGCAGCTTTGAACGGAACAGGGGATCCGAGCAGTACTTC
TRBJ2-2	many	TRBV11-2	NA	CASSFGGLGDTGELFF	TGTGCCAGCAGCTTCGGGGGGCTTGGTGACACCGGGGAGCTGTTTTTT
TRBJ1-2	many	TRBV2	NA	CASSEWGQSLNGYTF	TGTGCCAGCAGTGAATGGGGGCAGTCCCTTAACGGCTACACCTTC
TRBJ2-7	few	TRBV5-1	NA	CASSLGGDGYYEQYF	TGCGCCAGCAGCTTGGGGGGGGACGGATACTACGAGCAGTACTTC
TRBJ1-1	many	TRBV4-2	NA	CASSRNNGFEAFF	TGTGCCAGCAGCCGGAATAACGGGTTTGAAGCTTTCTTT
TRBJ2-7	many	TRBV12-3/TRBV12-4	TRBD2	CASRAGGPAEQYF	TGTGCCAGCAGGGCGGGGGGGCCCGCCGAGCAGTACTTC
TRBJ2-7	NA	TRBV19	NA	CACEDNHEQYF	TGTGCCTGCGAGGACAATCACGAGCAGTACTTC
TRBJ2-7	many	TRBV10-3	NA	CAISQTGSGISYEQYF	TGTGCCATCAGCCAAACCGGGTCAGGAATCTCCTACGAGCAGTACTTC
TRBJ2-7	few	TRBV5-1	NA	CASRGVREQYF	TGCGCCAGCAGGGGGGTTCGGGAGCAGTACTTC
TRBJ2-4	NA	TRBV29-1	TRBD1	CSVGGDRFGGQYF	TGCAGCGTTGGGGGGGACAGGTTTGGCGGGCAGTACTTC
TRBJ2-5	NA	TRBV5-1	NA	CASSAGVGGETQYF	TGCGCCAGCAGCGCCGGGGTCGGCGGAGAGACCCAGTACTTC
TRBJ2-7	many	TRBV15	TRBD2	CATSRELAAYEQYF	TGTGCCACCAGCAGAGAACTAGCGGCCTACGAGCAGTACTTC
TRBJ1-6	many	TRBV9	NA	CASSVRQVNDSPLHF	TGTGCCAGCAGCGTCCGACAGGTCAACGATTCACCCCTCCACTTT
TRBJ1-1	many	TRBV12-3/TRBV12-4	NA	CASKPGRRGVNEAFF	TGTGCCAGCAAGCCCGGGCGCAGGGGTGTGAATGAAGCTTTCTTT
TRBJ2-7	many	TRBV2	NA	CASRAITISYEQYF	TGTGCCAGCAGGGCAATTACTATCTCCTACGAGCAGTACTTC
TRBJ2-5	NA	TRBV6-1	TRBD1	CASSERTGAIEETQYF	TGTGCCAGCAGTGAAAGGACAGGGGCTATCGAAGAGACCCAGTACTTC
TRBJ1-5	many	TRBV6-1	NA	CASRDRETGSNQPQHF	TGTGCCAGCAGAGATAGGGAAACAGGCAGCAATCAGCCCCAGCATTTT
TRBJ2-2	many	TRBV7-6	TRBD1	CASSHLGSGQFNTGELFF	TGTGCCAGCAGCCACTTAGGGTCGGGACAGTTTAACACCGGGGAGCTGTTTTTT